Sequencing of this TCR beta chain was carried out in a study of OX40 agonist ivuxolimab in advanced cancers. Overall study context: With a range of about 20 to 79, age averaged 60 years, and roughly 80% were male.

This CDR3 has 14 amino acids. The V gene end was trimmed by 7 bases and the J gene end by 0 bases; junction bases not matched to a gene: 4. CDR1 is MNHNS and CDR2 is SASEGT in the germline V gene. Comments on this clone: Its target is unknown.

Study observations and caveats: Among the least clonally expanded were partial responders at 0.1-3.0 mg/kg.

Here immunoSEQ multiplex PCR was the method, and the copy in TCRdb shows in-frame clones only, minus some. The sample contains approximately 84,000 clones, about 85% of which appear only once. This receptor was obtained from an adult with an advanced solid tumor such as melanoma, head and neck, liver or kidney cancer. This specimen consisted of CD4+ or CD8+ T cells sorted from blood, obtained in a trial of the OX40 agonist ivuxolimab. J is TRBJ2-3 and V is TRBV6-1, with 7 bases lining up with TRBD2. The CDR3 spells CASTSRESTDTQYF. CDR3 DNA: TGTGCCAGCACTTCGCGGGAGAGCACAGATACGCAGTATTTT.